This is a list of T cell receptor beta chains from one sample in a study of human T cells and chemical hapten exposure. TCRdb ran MiXCR on the RACE reads and lists one entry per CDR3 protein. This repertoire shows about 260,000 distinct CDR3 sequences, roughly 8.9% found once; its top ten account for 2.3%. Here the sequenced sample was whole blood, taken in connection with sensitization to the hapten diphenylcyclopropenone (DPC). The receptors here all came from a woman aged 40 to 50 with alopecia areata. Some clones in this sample may be carry-over from other donors' samples. Both conserved end residues are trimmed from each CDR3.

V: TRBV6-2/TRBV6-3
J: TRBJ2-6
length: 14
CDR3: ASSQQGFSGANVLT

V: TRBV6-6
J: TRBJ1-5
length: 13
CDR3: ASNEGGRGNQPQH

V: TRBV7-9
J: TRBJ2-3
length: 12
CDR3: TSSYSNPTDTQY

V: TRBV24-1
J: TRBJ1-4
length: 14
CDR3: ATSDPGQVGNEKLF

V: TRBV29-1
J: TRBJ1-1
length: 10
CDR3: SVNRGTTEAF

V: TRBV6-4
J: TRBJ2-1
length: 13
CDR3: ASSDSAGVNHEQF

V: TRBV6-1
J: TRBJ2-7
length: 13
CDR3: ASSEDPTRTYEQY

V: TRBV6-5
J: TRBJ2-3
length: 11
CDR3: ASSYRLGDTQY

V: TRBV20-1
J: TRBJ1-1
length: 11
CDR3: SANQHLNTEAF

V: TRBV11-2
J: TRBJ2-1
length: 14
CDR3: ASSLVPGGLGNEQF

V: TRBV29-1
J: TRBJ1-3
length: 13
CDR3: SVEDPRQGRNTIY

V: TRBV6-1
J: TRBJ1-4
length: 11
CDR3: ATRRSTNEKLF

V: TRBV12-3/TRBV12-4
J: TRBJ1-4
length: 13
CDR3: ASSSRDRFEGKLF

V: TRBV7-2
J: TRBJ1-1
length: 11
CDR3: ASSPRDPPEAF

V: TRBV6-5
J: TRBJ1-1
length: 13
CDR3: ASSLQGNGYTEAF

V: TRBV6-5
J: TRBJ1-6
length: 12
CDR3: ASSGGTGNSPLH

V: TRBV28
J: TRBJ2-2
length: 17
CDR3: ASSSTSGRFYLNTGELF

V: TRBV4-3
J: TRBJ1-2
length: 13
CDR3: ASSQDPQARSGYT

V: TRBV30
J: TRBJ1-6
length: 12
CDR3: AWSGGEYNSPLH

V: TRBV11-3
J: TRBJ2-2
length: 11
CDR3: ASSLSGNRELF

V: TRBV6-4
J: TRBJ2-2
length: 11
CDR3: ASSEANTGELF

V: TRBV6-5
J: TRBJ1-2
length: 12
CDR3: ASSYSRGNYGYT

V: TRBV29-1
J: TRBJ2-2
length: 14
CDR3: SVEAASGSNTGELF

V: TRBV11-2
J: TRBJ1-3
length: 11
CDR3: ASSRISGNTIY

V: TRBV20-1
J: TRBJ2-1
length: 11
CDR3: SARVVAYNEQF

V: TRBV10-3
J: TRBJ1-1
length: 12
CDR3: AISVQGAWTEAF

V: TRBV20-1
J: TRBJ2-7
length: 12
CDR3: SARSGTSGNEQY

V: TRBV6-2/TRBV6-3
J: TRBJ2-1
length: 13
CDR3: ASSSSGTSGNEQF

V: TRBV12-3/TRBV12-4
J: TRBJ2-7
length: 11
CDR3: ASSARDSAEQY

V: TRBV10-3
J: TRBJ1-2
length: 11
CDR3: AISESRNYGYT

V: TRBV27
J: TRBJ2-7
length: 11
CDR3: ASSYTGPYEQY

V: TRBV10-3
J: TRBJ2-7
length: 12
CDR3: ATAPGPPSYEQY

V: TRBV7-9
J: TRBJ2-1
length: 10
CDR3: ASRLRTGLQF

V: TRBV9
J: TRBJ1-6
length: 12
CDR3: ASSPGGRNSPLH

V: TRBV12-3/TRBV12-4
J: TRBJ2-5
length: 12
CDR3: ASRRGRAQETQY

V: TRBV10-3
J: TRBJ1-4
length: 11
CDR3: ATATGEEEKLF

V: TRBV7-9
J: TRBJ2-1
length: 14
CDR3: ASSLGVLSSYNEQF

V: TRBV6-2/TRBV6-3
J: TRBJ1-1
length: 15
CDR3: ASSRAPPGSGAGEAF

V: TRBV7-9
J: TRBJ1-4
length: 11
CDR3: ASSLDTAEKLF

V: TRBV7-2
J: TRBJ1-1
length: 10
CDR3: ASSLWPTEAF

V: TRBV9
J: TRBJ2-2
length: 13
CDR3: ASSVAGHGTGELF

V: TRBV7-9
J: TRBJ2-3
length: 12
CDR3: ASSVGQTTDTQY

V: TRBV10-3
J: TRBJ2-2
length: 11
CDR3: AITGVDTGELF

V: TRBV7-2
J: TRBJ2-6
length: 14
CDR3: ASSPSRASGANVLT

V: TRBV12-3/TRBV12-4
J: TRBJ1-1
length: 12
CDR3: ASSPDPPGTEAF

V: TRBV6-2/TRBV6-3
J: TRBJ2-7
length: 12
CDR3: ASSWGSAAYEQY

V: TRBV7-8
J: TRBJ2-1
length: 13
CDR3: ASLGGRGSYNEQF

V: TRBV20-1
J: TRBJ2-5
length: 13
CDR3: SAFASQYLGETQY

V: TRBV3-1
J: TRBJ2-3
length: 14
CDR3: ASSQDLLAGRDTQY

V: TRBV7-9
J: TRBJ2-5
length: 11
CDR3: ASSSSGGETQY

V: TRBV9
J: TRBJ2-3
length: 12
CDR3: ASSAGTTTDTQY

V: TRBV7-9
J: TRBJ2-2
length: 12
CDR3: ASSRTEYTGELF

V: TRBV6-5
J: TRBJ1-6
length: 16
CDR3: ASSYSAGDPAGNSPLH

V: TRBV29-1
J: TRBJ1-5
length: 13
CDR3: SVADRGSSNQPQH

V: TRBV5-8
J: TRBJ1-1
length: 13
CDR3: ASSLVTPGRTEAF

V: TRBV15
J: TRBJ2-1
length: 10
CDR3: ATSTGWNEQF

V: TRBV10-3
J: TRBJ1-1
length: 12
CDR3: AISGGGENTEAF